These 14 T cell receptor beta chains were sequenced from one sample in a study of cytomegalovirus exposure and HLA in healthy donors (dated by TCRdb to between 2016 and 2019). Libraries came from the immunoSEQ multiplex PCR assay. A mixture of 60 forward primers for TCR Vbeta segments and 13 reverse primers for TCR Jbeta segments was used in the multiplex PCR. TCRdb provides this immuneACCESS table in a form limited to in-frame rearrangements. Some clones are lacking; in checked studies, under half of them reflect an unresolved V gene, and why the rest are absent is not known. In all, the sample holds tens of thousands of clones, and around 75% of those were seen once. The ten largest clones take up about 7.6% of the sample. Sequences were obtained from PBMCs. These receptors all stem from a man in his fifties or sixties in good health and CMV-seropositive.

This chain connects TRBV29-1 to TRBJ2-7, with a possible D match to TRBD2 (5 bases). V was cut by 5 bases and J by 4 bases, with 9 bases left in between. Germline CDR1 SQVTM, CDR2 ANQGSEA. The CDR3 loop spans 11 amino acids. DNA of the CDR3: TGCAGCGTTCCCGGACTTTACGAGCAGTACTTC. This sequence encodes CSVPGLYEQYF.

CDR3 DNA: TGTGCCAGCAAAAGCGGGGGCCCCACAGATACGCAGTATTTT. This codes for CASKSGGPTDTQYF. The chain carries TRBV6-5 and TRBJ2-3, with 8 bases lining up with TRBD2. The CDR3 extends over 14 amino acids. The trim removed 7 bases at V and 2 bases at J, leaving 5 bases unmatched. Germline V lookup: CDR1 MNHEY, CDR2 SVGAGI.

A word on this clone: The sample contains more than one DNA sequence encoding this CDR3. The rearrangement joins TRBV6-5 to TRBJ2-7; 12 bases fit TRBD2. This CDR3 contains 16 residues. V shed 4 bases, J shed 6 bases, and the junction held 10 bases outside the gene matches. The germline V gene has CDR1 MNHEY and CDR2 SVGAGI. CDR3 residues: CASSSETSGRLGEQYF. Written as DNA, the CDR3 is TGTGCCAGCAGTTCCGAGACTAGCGGGAGACTCGGCGAGCAGTACTTC.

The rearrangement links TRBV11-2 to TRBJ1-2; 7 bases line up with TRBD1. After removal of 5 bases from V and 8 bases from J, the junction contained 5 bases not matched to a gene. Germline CDR1 and CDR2: SGHAT and FQNNGV. The CDR3 is 12 residues long. This chain's CDR3 is CASSRDRRGYTF. The CDR3 DNA reads TGTGCCAGCAGCAGGGACAGAAGAGGCTACACCTTC.

V gene TRBV5-5 combines with J gene TRBJ2-3; 14 positions agree with TRBD2. Germline CDR1 SGHKS, CDR2 YYEKEE (reference sequence). J lost 5 bases, V lost 4 bases, and 9 bases had no gene match. This CDR3 is 17 amino acids long. The CDR3 here is CASSPGLAGVGLDTQYF. The CDR3 coding sequence is TGTGCCAGCAGCCCGGGACTAGCGGGGGTTGGCCTAGATACGCAGTATTTT. The whole variable domain, filled in from reference TRBV5-5 and TRBJ2-3, reads DAGVTQSPTHLIKTRGQQVTLRCSPISGHKSVSWYQQVLGQGPQFIFQYYEKEERGRGNFPDRFSARQFPNYSSELNVNALLLGDSALYLCASSPGLAGVGLDTQYFGPGTRLTVL.

V is TRBV7-2 and J is TRBJ1-3, with TRBD1 as a possible D gene (5 bases). The germline V and J ends were trimmed by 5 bases and 4 bases, with 18 bases remaining between them. CDR1 is SGHTA and CDR2 is FQGNSA in the germline V gene. This CDR3 has 16 amino acids. The CDR3 is CASSLRVGRGGNTIYF. In nucleotides, the CDR3 is TGTGCCAGCAGCCTTCGAGTGGGGCGGGGAGGAAACACCATATATTTT.

The V call is TRBV4-1, the J call TRBJ2-3; 9 bases align to TRBD1. Germline V gene data show CDR1 as MGHRA and CDR2 as YSYEKL. The CDR3 covers 19 residues. J was trimmed by 2 bases and V by 0 bases; bases with no gene match: 12. The chain's CDR3 is CASSQDPTATGGHTDTQYF. In DNA, the CDR3 is TGCGCCAGCAGCCAAGACCCAACCGCGACAGGGGGGCACACAGATACGCAGTATTTT.

This clone showed up just a few times. A read error may produce the germline difference seen at one junction end. The V and J genes are TRBV10-3 and TRBJ2-7, with 8 bases lining up with TRBD1. This CDR3 is built from 11 residues. The V gene's germline CDR1 is ENHRY and CDR2 SYGVKD. CDR3 protein: CAISARDRLSF. CDR3 coding DNA: TGTGCCATCAGTGCCCGGGACAGGCTGTCCTTC.

The chain recombines TRBV10-3 with TRBJ1-4; the match to TRBD1 covers 7 bases. The CDR3 loop spans 14 amino acids. Germline CDR1 and CDR2: ENHRY and SYGVKD. J gave up 5 bases and V 5 bases, and 5 bases lay outside the gene matches. Here the CDR3 DNA reads TGTGCCATCAGTCGGGCAGGGGGGAATGAAAAACTGTTTTTT. As protein: CAISRAGGNEKLFF.

The chain employs TRBV25-1 and TRBJ1-2, with 9 bases fitting TRBD1. The CDR3 sequence is 13 residues long. Germline lookup yields CDR1 MGHDK and CDR2 SYGVNS. Trimming took 4 bases from V and 4 from J; bases not matched to a gene: 1. For the CDR3, the DNA is TGTGCCAGCAGTGGACAGGGGGGCTATGGCTACACCTTC. It is translated as CASSGQGGYGYTF.

V and J are TRBV18 and TRBJ1-5; D remains ambiguous. Germline loops: CDR1 KGHSH, CDR2 LQKENI. V lost 6 bases and J 0 bases, leaving 15 bases between the germline ends. CDR3 length: 16 amino acids. CDR3 in DNA: TGTGCCAGCTCCCCAGTTCGAACTAATAGCAATCAGCCCCAGCATTTT. Its translation: CASSPVRTNSNQPQHF.

The chain has TRBV2 and TRBJ1-1; D remains unclear. This CDR3 has 11 amino acids. Trimming pared 4 bases from V and 10 bases from J, leaving 10 bases between. Germline-derived CDR1 and CDR2 are SNHLY and FYNNEI. This chain's CDR3 is CASSGAGIAFF. Here the CDR3 DNA reads TGTGCCAGCAGTGGCGCGGGAATAGCTTTCTTT.

The chain joins TRBV7-2 to TRBJ1-2, with 9 bases aligning to TRBD1. CDR3 length: 14 amino acids. V shed 4 bases and J 6 bases; nucleotides not matched to a gene: 6. Germline V CDR1 and CDR2: SGHTA, FQGNSA. The CDR3 bases are TGTGCCAGCAGCTCCCAGACAGGGGGTGATGGCTACACCTTC. The encoded protein is CASSSQTGGDGYTF.

This chain joins TRBV19 and TRBJ1-3; D call uncertain. V lost 2 bases and J lost 0, with 14 bases in between. CDR3 length: 17 residues. CDR1 is LNHDA, CDR2 SQIVND, per germline (reference sequence). The CDR3 sequence is CASSIWYPGGSGNTIYF. DNA for the CDR3: TGTGCCAGTAGTATATGGTACCCAGGAGGCTCTGGAAACACCATATATTTT. Together with reference TRBV19 and TRBJ1-3, the CDR3 gives the full variable domain: DGGITQSPKYLFRKEGQNVTLSCEQNLNHDAMYWYRQDPGQGLRLIYYSQIVNDFQKGDIAEGYSVSREKKESFPLTVTSAQKNPTAFYLCASSIWYPGGSGNTIYFGEGSWLTVV.